This is a list of T cell receptor beta chains from one sample in a study of blood T cells in healthy people across ages. One entry per CDR3 protein, called by TCRdb with MiXCR from the 5' RACE reads. This sample has some 900,000 distinct CDR3 sequences; approximately 49% occur once, and the top ten carry around 15%. Sequencing was carried out using blood. The receptors originated from a man under 40 in good health. Each CDR3 is given with its conserved first and last residue. The D gene is left open where the match is weak. Size tells how often a clone was seen (once, few, many) or the class of an expanded clone, and some rows leave it out.

clone size,D gene,J gene,V gene,CDR3 DNA,CDR3 protein
-,-,TRBJ2-1,TRBV5-6,TGTGCCAGCAGCTTGAAACCAGGGGAGTACAATGAGCAGTTCTTC,CASSLKPGEYNEQFF
few,-,TRBJ1-5,TRBV5-1,TGCGCCAGCATAGGGGGGAATCAGCCCCAGCATTTT,CASIGGNQPQHF
-,-,TRBJ2-3,TRBV9,TGTGCCAGCAGCGTAGGTGGTCGGTTCCGGGGAGGTGCGCAGTATTTT,CASSVGGRFRGGAQYF
few,-,TRBJ2-1,TRBV27,TGTGCCAGCAGCACCGGTAGGATCAATGAGCAGTTCTTC,CASSTGRINEQFF
-,-,TRBJ1-2,TRBV24-1,TGTGCCACCAGTGATTTGGGGGGTGCTGGCTACACCTTC,CATSDLGGAGYTF
few,-,TRBJ2-1,TRBV3-1,TGTGCCAGCAGCGTCCGGGACTCCCTCTCCCTTCGTGAGCAGTTCTTC,CASSVRDSLSLREQFF
-,TRBD1,TRBJ2-7,TRBV6-5,TGTGCCAGCAGCTACGACAGGGACTCCTACGAGCAGTACTTC,CASSYDRDSYEQYF
-,TRBD2,TRBJ2-1,TRBV9,TGTGCCAGCAGCGTAGCTAGCGGGGTCTATGAGCAGTTCTTC,CASSVASGVYEQFF
medium-sized,-,TRBJ2-3,TRBV12-3/TRBV12-4,TGTGCCAGCAGTTTTGGGGGGGCCGGAGATACGCAGTATTTT,CASSFGGAGDTQYF
few,-,TRBJ2-5,TRBV29-1,TGCAGCGTTGAGCGTGACGCCGCAGAGACCCAGTACTTC,CSVERDAAETQYF
-,-,TRBJ2-3,TRBV7-2,TGTGCCAGCAGCTCTTGGACTAACGGGGCCACAGATACGCAGTATTTT,CASSSWTNGATDTQYF
-,TRBD1,TRBJ2-3,TRBV10-3,TGTGCCATCAGTGGCGGGGGACAGGGGTGGAAAGATACGCAGTATTTT,CAISGGGQGWKDTQYF